These 31 T cell receptor beta chains came from one sample sequenced in a study of identifying expanded T cells in peripheral blood. Profiling relied on immunoSEQ multiplex PCR, and the TCRdb table lists in-frame clones only, not all of them. The sample has roughly 100,000 clones, 88% seen once; the top ten hold roughly 13%. The sample comprised blood. These receptors were taken from a person aged 18-69 years in good health.

The V call is TRBV7-2, the J call TRBJ1-1; 8 bases are a match to TRBD1. The germline V gene has CDR1 SGHTA and CDR2 FQGNSA. The CDR3 is made up of 13 amino acids. J was trimmed by 11 bases and V by 0 bases; bases with no gene match: 5. The CDR3 DNA is TGTGCCAGCAGCTTAGCTCCAGGGGGCGAGGCTTTCTTT. Translated: CASSLAPGGEAFF.

The gene calls are TRBV7-2 and TRBJ1-2; possibly TRBD1 for D (6 bases). The CDR3 is made up of 12 amino acids. From germline, CDR1 is SGHTA and CDR2 FQGNSA. Trimming removed 5 bases from V and 6 bases from J, with 10 bases in between. The chain's CDR3 is CASSLRQDGYTF. The DNA for the CDR3 is TGTGCCAGCAGCCTACGACAGGATGGCTACACCTTC.

The V gene is TRBV6-5, the J gene TRBJ1-1; D is possibly TRBD1 (5 bases). Germline-derived CDR1 and CDR2 are MNHEY and SVGAGI. CDR3 length equals 15 residues. Trimming left V 5 bases short and J 4 bases short, with 17 bases between. CDR3 bases: TGTGCCAGCAGTCCACGACGGAGGGGTATCACTGAAGCTTTCTTT. Amino acid sequence: CASSPRRRGITEAFF.

The CDR3 loop is CASEYQETQYF. The CDR3 nucleotides read TGTGCCTCGGAGTACCAAGAGACCCAGTACTTC. The V and J genes are TRBV2 and TRBJ2-5, with D hard to call. CDR1 SNHLY and CDR2 FYNNEI come from the germline V gene. CDR3 length: 11 amino acids. V lost 11 bases, J lost 0 bases, and 7 bases lay in between. The full variable domain, in which reference TRBV2 and TRBJ2-5 provide the parts outside the CDR3, is EPEVTQTPSHQVTQMGQEVILRCVPISNHLYFYWYRQILGQKVEFLVSFYNNEISEKSEIFDDQFSVERPDGSNFTLKIRSTKLEDSAMYFCASEYQETQYFGPGTRLLVL.

The chain combines TRBV2 with TRBJ2-7; possibly TRBD1 for D (5 bases). The V gene lost 6 bases and the J gene lost 5 bases, with 14 bases spanning the gap. This CDR3 is 13 amino acids long. Per germline, CDR1 SNHLY and CDR2 FYNNEI. CDR3 loop: CASRPDSTHEQYF. The CDR3 DNA follows: TGTGCCAGCAGGCCCGACAGTACCCACGAGCAGTACTTC.

In the case of this clone: The sample has other DNA sequences that encode this CDR3 too. The chain joins TRBV5-1 to TRBJ1-1; weak D call: TRBD1 (5 bases). Trimming removed 4 bases from V and 1 base from J, with 8 bases in between. The length of the CDR3 is 13 residues. In germline, CDR1 is SGHRS, CDR2 YFSETQ. The CDR3 loop is CASSPTGNTEAFF. The CDR3 DNA follows: TGCGCCAGCAGCCCCACAGGGAACACTGAAGCTTTCTTT.

The chain links TRBV28 to TRBJ1-5; weak D call: TRBD1 (6 bases). The CDR3 is 15 residues long. Trimming shortened V by 5 bases and J by 4 bases, and 15 bases separated the two germline ends. Germline-derived CDR1 and CDR2 are MDHEN and SYDVKM. CDR3 region: CASSVGGRLNQPQHF. The CDR3, as DNA: TGTGCCAGCAGTGTTGGGGGGCGGCTAAATCAGCCCCAGCATTTT.

The rearrangement links TRBV19 to TRBJ1-1; D perhaps matches TRBD1 (6 bases). The CDR3 totals 16 residues. V was clipped by 5 bases and J by 7 bases, with 23 bases between them. Germline assignment: CDR1 LNHDA and CDR2 SQIVND (reference sequence). The CDR3 region is CASSPSVYREEGEAFF. The CDR3 region has the DNA TGTGCCAGTAGTCCATCGGTTTACAGGGAAGAAGGTGAAGCTTTCTTT.

CDR3 in amino acids: CSVLAGPYEQYF. The CDR3 bases are TGCAGCGTTCTAGCGGGCCCCTACGAGCAGTACTTC. The chain uses TRBV29-1 and TRBJ2-7; 8 nucleotides align to TRBD2. Germline-derived CDR1 and CDR2 are SQVTM and ANQGSEA. The CDR3 runs to 12 residues. V shed 5 bases and J 2 bases; nucleotides not matched to a gene: 2.

The chain joins TRBV2 to TRBJ1-5; 9 bases line up with TRBD1. Trimming at V came to 2 bases and at J to 7 bases, leaving 6 bases not matched to a gene. CDR1 and CDR2 (germline): SNHLY, FYNNEI. The CDR3 has 15 amino acids. CDR3 residues: CASSEHGTGNQPQHF. The CDR3 DNA reads TGTGCCAGCAGTGAACACGGGACAGGGAACCAGCCCCAGCATTTT.

The chain employs TRBV6-1 and TRBJ2-7; D gene uncertain. The V and J ends lost 6 bases and 6 bases respectively, with 9 bases between them. Germline V gene data show CDR1 as MNHNS and CDR2 as SASEGT. The CDR3 has 11 amino acids. The CDR3, as DNA: TGTGCCAGCAGGTTAAGGGTCGAGCAGTACTTC. Amino acid sequence: CASRLRVEQYF.

By share, this clone counts as medium-sized. The chain links TRBV5-1 to TRBJ1-2, with TRBD1 identical over 11 bases. Germline CDR1 is SGHRS and CDR2 is YFSETQ. V was clipped by 4 bases and J by 4 bases; unmatched bases: 9. The CDR3 covers 16 residues. CDR3: CASSLRTGGSIYGYTF. CDR3 DNA sequence: TGCGCCAGCAGCCTAAGGACAGGGGGCTCTATCTATGGCTACACCTTC.

The V call is TRBV7-2, the J call TRBJ1-6; D unresolved. There are 12 residues in the CDR3. Trimming left V 3 bases short and J 8 bases short, with 5 bases between. Germline V gene sequence: CDR1 SGHTA, CDR2 FQGNSA. In DNA form, the CDR3 reads TGTGCCAGCAGCTTCGAGGATTCACCCCTCCACTTT. Its translation is CASSFEDSPLHF. The full variable domain, completed using reference TRBV7-2 and TRBJ1-6, is GAGVSQSPSNKVTEKGKDVELRCDPISGHTALYWYRQSLGQGLEFLIYFQGNSAPDKSGLPSDRFSAERTGGSVSTLTIQRTQQEDSAVYLCASSFEDSPLHFGNGTRLTVT.

The CDR3 DNA sequence: TGTGCCAGCAGTGAGGGGACAGGGGGAATTACAGATACGCAGTATTTT. Encoded protein: CASSEGTGGITDTQYF. The V gene is TRBV25-1, the J gene TRBJ2-3, with 11 bases aligning to TRBD1. CDR1 and CDR2 (germline): MGHDK, SYGVNS. The CDR3 sequence is 16 residues long. Unmatched junction bases numbered 5, after V lost 3 bases and J lost 3 bases.

A few counts support this clone. The chain joins TRBV18 to TRBJ1-1; perhaps TRBD1 as D (6 bases). The CDR3 extends over 14 amino acids. The V gene's germline CDR1 is KGHSH and CDR2 LQKENI. V was shortened by 3 bases and J by 11 bases, with 19 bases between the two germline ends. The CDR3 nucleotides read TGTGCCAGCTCACCTACCGGGGACAAAATGGGGGCTTTCTTT. Protein: CASSPTGDKMGAFF.

This sequence joins TRBV5-4 and TRBJ2-7; a weak D match, TRBD1 (5 bases). The V end was cut by 2 bases, the J end by 0 bases, with 12 bases between. This CDR3 contains 15 residues. Germline CDR1 reads SGHNT; CDR2 reads YYREEE (reference sequence). In DNA form, the CDR3 reads TGTGCCAGCAGCTTAGAATGGGGCAGCTCCTACGAGCAGTACTTC. It is translated as CASSLEWGSSYEQYF.

This clone has a single count. The V and J genes are TRBV19 and TRBJ1-1; D not certain. CDR1 and CDR2 from the germline V gene are LNHDA and SQIVND (reference sequence). V was clipped by 5 bases and J by 1 base, with 14 bases between them. The CDR3 totals 15 residues. The CDR3 nucleotides read TGTGCCAGTAGTCCGACCCTAGGAAAGAACACTGAAGCTTTCTTT. Protein product: CASSPTLGKNTEAFF.

This rearrangement joins TRBV9 to TRBJ1-3; 7 nucleotides agree with TRBD1. Germline V lookup: CDR1 SGDLS, CDR2 YYNGEE. V dropped 4 bases and J dropped 2; count of bases not matched to a gene: 6. This CDR3 spans 15 amino acids. The CDR3 loop is CASSPRQGTGNTIYF. The CDR3 nucleotides are TGTGCCAGCAGCCCTCGACAGGGAACTGGAAACACCATATATTTT.

This rearrangement joins TRBV25-1 to TRBJ2-6; 8 bases are shared with TRBD1. Germline V gene sequence: CDR1 MGHDK, CDR2 SYGVNS. The CDR3 runs 16 residues. The V and J ends lost 6 bases and 1 base, in that order; junction bases with no gene match: 5. The CDR3 DNA reads TGTGCCAGCAGAGGACAGGGCCATTCTGGGGCCAACGTCCTGACTTTC. It translates to CASRGQGHSGANVLTF.

The CDR3, as DNA: TGTGCCAGCAGTTTGACAGGCCAGGGCATGAACACTGAAGCTTTCTTT. It encodes CASSLTGQGMNTEAFF. The chain employs TRBV28 and TRBJ1-1, with D perhaps TRBD1 (6 bases). This CDR3 has 16 residues. Germline-derived CDR1 and CDR2 are MDHEN and SYDVKM. V lost 3 bases to trimming and J lost 0 bases, with 14 bases between them.

The genes are TRBV10-2 and TRBJ2-7; TRBD2 is a possible D gene (5 bases). This CDR3 has 13 amino acids. Germline CDR1 is WSHSY and CDR2 is SAAADI. V was shortened by 6 bases and J by 3 bases, with 12 bases between the two germline ends. In DNA, the CDR3 is TGCGCCAGCAGCGGGATTCTCGGCTACGAGCAGTACTTC. Protein product: CASSGILGYEQYF.

The CDR3 here is CASSSDRAAEKLFF. The CDR3 DNA sequence: TGCGCCAGCAGCTCAGACAGAGCCGCCGAAAAACTGTTTTTT. The chain carries TRBV5-1 and TRBJ1-4; TRBD1 is a possible D gene (5 bases). CDR1 is SGHRS and CDR2 is YFSETQ in the germline V gene. CDR3 size: 14 residues. Between the trimmed V and J ends, which lost 3 bases and 8 bases, there was a span of 14 bases.

The chain joins TRBV18 to TRBJ2-7; 12 nucleotides match TRBD2. This CDR3 region has 17 residues. Germline CDR1 reads KGHSH; CDR2 reads LQKENI. V dropped 4 bases and J dropped 2; count of bases not matched to a gene: 9. CDR3 sequence (DNA): TGTGCCAGCTCACTCGGTTGGGGACTAGCGGGTACCTACGAGCAGTACTTC. Translation: CASSLGWGLAGTYEQYF.

The chain uses TRBV28 and TRBJ1-6, with 8 bases that match TRBD1. V lost 6 bases, J lost 7 bases, and 5 bases stayed unmatched. This CDR3 has 14 residues. Germline V gives CDR1 MDHEN, CDR2 SYDVKM. In DNA, the CDR3 is TGTGCCAGCAGGCCATGGACAGGGAATTCACCCCTCCACTTT. This translates into CASRPWTGNSPLHF. Using reference TRBV28 and TRBJ1-6 for the parts outside the CDR3, the full variable domain is DVKVTQSSRYLVKRTGEKVFLECVQDMDHENMFWYRQDPGLGLRLIYFSYDVKMKEKGDIPEGYSVSREKKERFSLILESASTNQTSMYLCASRPWTGNSPLHFGNGTRLTVT.

The chain couples TRBV27 to TRBJ2-7, with TRBD1 matching over 7 bases. There are 17 residues in the CDR3. The ends lost 3 bases at V and 0 bases at J; junction bases unmatched: 11. Germline V gene sequence: CDR1 MNHEY, CDR2 SMNVEV (reference sequence). CDR3: CASSLAGTALFSYEQYF. The CDR3 coding sequence is TGTGCCAGCAGTTTGGCCGGGACAGCGCTTTTCTCCTACGAGCAGTACTTC.

Note on this clone: At one end the junction does not follow the germline gene, possibly because of a read error. The gene calls are TRBV18 and TRBJ2-7; TRBD1 matches at 9 bases. Per germline, CDR1 KGHSH and CDR2 LQKENI. The CDR3 sequence is 14 residues long. The CDR3 is CASSPPGQGVIMHF. The CDR3 nucleotides read TGTGCCAGCTCCCCCCCGGGACAGGGTGTGATTATGCACTTC.

The V and J genes are TRBV7-9 and TRBJ1-2; the D gene is possibly TRBD1 (5 bases). This CDR3 is 11 amino acids long. Germline CDR1 and CDR2: SEHNR and FQNEAQ (reference sequence). V was cut by 3 bases and J by 6 bases, with 5 bases left in between. CDR3 sequence reads: CASSLGDGYTF. The CDR3 region has the DNA TGTGCCAGCAGCTTGGGGGATGGCTACACCTTC.

This clone was seen just once. The genes are TRBV7-9 and TRBJ2-7; 10 bases align to TRBD1. V lost 3 bases, J lost 6 bases, and 5 bases stayed unmatched. The CDR3 extends over 14 amino acids. Germline CDR1 SEHNR, CDR2 FQNEAQ (reference sequence). CDR3 loop: CASSFGTGEIEQYF. CDR3 sequence (DNA): TGTGCCAGCAGCTTTGGGACAGGGGAAATCGAGCAGTACTTC. Together with reference TRBV7-9 and TRBJ2-7, the CDR3 gives the full variable domain: DTGVSQNPRHKITKRGQNVTFRCDPISEHNRLYWYRQTLGQGPEFLTYFQNEAQLEKSRLLSDRFSAERPKGSFSTLEIQRTEQGDSAMYLCASSFGTGEIEQYFGPGTRLTVT.

This chain connects TRBV7-8 to TRBJ2-1; no clear D gene. Germline CDR1 is SGHVS and CDR2 is FQNEAQ. There are 14 residues in the CDR3. Trimming took off 3 bases at V and 2 bases at J, with 8 bases between the two ends. The DNA of the CDR3 is TGTGCCAGCAGCTTTGGGTACGCCTACAATGAGCAGTTCTTC. Residues: CASSFGYAYNEQFF.

The count of this clone is one. Germline and junction disagree at one end, which may indicate a read error. V usage is TRBV28 and J usage is TRBJ1-5, with a tentative D call TRBD1 (6 bases). Germline V gene lookup returns CDR1 MDHEN and CDR2 SYDVKM. The CDR3 consists of 12 residues. The CDR3, as DNA: TGTGCCAGCAGTCCTAACAGGGATTCATGGGATTTT. Amino acids: CASSPNRDSWDF.

This rearrangement joins TRBV5-5 to TRBJ2-7; D call uncertain. The germline V gene encodes CDR1 SGHKS and CDR2 YYEKEE (reference sequence). V lost 2 bases to trimming and J lost 3 bases, with 9 bases between them. CDR3 length equals 13 residues. DNA for the CDR3: TGTGCCAGCAGCTTTAACCGAAACTACGAGCAGTACTTC. Its translation: CASSFNRNYEQYF.